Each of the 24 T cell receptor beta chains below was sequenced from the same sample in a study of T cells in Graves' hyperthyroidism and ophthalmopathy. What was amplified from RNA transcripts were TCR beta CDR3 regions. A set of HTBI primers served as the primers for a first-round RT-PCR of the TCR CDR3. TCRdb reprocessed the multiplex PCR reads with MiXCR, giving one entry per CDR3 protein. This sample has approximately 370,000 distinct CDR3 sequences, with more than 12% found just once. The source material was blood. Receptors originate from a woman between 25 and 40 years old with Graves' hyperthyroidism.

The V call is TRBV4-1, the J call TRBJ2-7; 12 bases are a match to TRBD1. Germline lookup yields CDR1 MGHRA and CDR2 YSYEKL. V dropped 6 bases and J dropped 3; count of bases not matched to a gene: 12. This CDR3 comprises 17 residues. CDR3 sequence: CASSLQPGTGGYYEQYF. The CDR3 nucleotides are TGCGCCAGCAGTCTCCAACCCGGGACAGGGGGCTACTACGAGCAGTACTTC.

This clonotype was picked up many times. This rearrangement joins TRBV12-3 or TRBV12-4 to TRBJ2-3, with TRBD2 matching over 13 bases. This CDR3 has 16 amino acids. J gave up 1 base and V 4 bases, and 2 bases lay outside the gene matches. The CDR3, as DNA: TGTGCCAGCAGTTCCGGACTAGCGGGAGGCACAGATACGCAGTATTTT. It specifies CASSSGLAGGTDTQYF.

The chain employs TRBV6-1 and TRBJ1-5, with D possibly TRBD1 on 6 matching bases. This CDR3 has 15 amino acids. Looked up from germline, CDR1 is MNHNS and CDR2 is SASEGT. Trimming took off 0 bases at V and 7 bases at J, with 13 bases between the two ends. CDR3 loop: CASSEAGGGGQPQHF. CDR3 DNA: TGTGCCAGCAGTGAAGCGGGCGGAGGGGGACAGCCCCAGCATTTT.

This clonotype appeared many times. Here the CDR3 reads CASHKEYRGTYEQYF. DNA for the CDR3: TGTGCCAGCCATAAGGAGTACAGGGGTACCTACGAGCAGTACTTC. The V and J genes are TRBV6-1 and TRBJ2-7; 7 bases align to TRBD1. The CDR3 length is 15 residues. V trimming: 8 bases; J trimming: 2 bases; junction bases outside the gene matches: 12. CDR1 MNHNS and CDR2 SASEGT come from the germline V gene.

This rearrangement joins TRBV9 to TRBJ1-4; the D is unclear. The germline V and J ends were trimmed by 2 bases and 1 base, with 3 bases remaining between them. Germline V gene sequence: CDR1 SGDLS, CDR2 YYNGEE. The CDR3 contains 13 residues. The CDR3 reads CASSVRTNEKLFF. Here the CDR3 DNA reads TGTGCCAGCAGCGTGAGAACTAATGAAAAACTGTTTTTT. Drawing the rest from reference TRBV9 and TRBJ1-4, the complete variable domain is DSGVTQTPKHLITATGQRVTLRCSPRSGDLSVYWYQQSLDQGLQFLIQYYNGEERAKGNILERFSAQQFPDLHSELNLSSLELGDSALYFCASSVRTNEKLFFGSGTQLSVL.

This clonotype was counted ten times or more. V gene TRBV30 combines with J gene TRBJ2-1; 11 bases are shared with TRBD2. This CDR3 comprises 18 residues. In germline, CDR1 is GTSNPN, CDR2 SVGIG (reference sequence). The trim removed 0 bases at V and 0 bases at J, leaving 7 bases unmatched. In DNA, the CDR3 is TGTGCCTGGAGTGTACGCGTAGCGGGAGGGTTCTCCTACAATGAGCAGTTCTTC. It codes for CAWSVRVAGGFSYNEQFF.

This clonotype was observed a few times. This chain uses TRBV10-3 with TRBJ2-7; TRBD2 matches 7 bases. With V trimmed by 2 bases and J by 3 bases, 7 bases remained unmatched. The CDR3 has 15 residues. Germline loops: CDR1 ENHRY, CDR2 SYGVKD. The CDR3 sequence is CAISEGVAGSYEQYF. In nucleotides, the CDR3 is TGTGCCATCAGTGAGGGGGTAGCGGGCAGCTACGAGCAGTACTTC.

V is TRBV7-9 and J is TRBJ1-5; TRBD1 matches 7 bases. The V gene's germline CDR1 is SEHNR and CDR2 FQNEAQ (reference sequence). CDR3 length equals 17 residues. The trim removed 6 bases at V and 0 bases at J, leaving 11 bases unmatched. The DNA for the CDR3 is TGTGCCAGCAGTTGGGGAGGGGGCGGTTATAGCAATCAGCCCCAGCATTTT. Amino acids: CASSWGGGGYSNQPQHF.

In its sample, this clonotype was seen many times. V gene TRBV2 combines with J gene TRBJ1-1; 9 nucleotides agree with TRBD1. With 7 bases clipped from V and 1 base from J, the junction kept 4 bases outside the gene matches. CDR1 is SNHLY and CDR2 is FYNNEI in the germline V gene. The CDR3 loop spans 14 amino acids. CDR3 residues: CASTGTGTNTEAFF. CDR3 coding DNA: TGTGCCAGCACCGGGACAGGGACGAACACTGAAGCTTTCTTT.

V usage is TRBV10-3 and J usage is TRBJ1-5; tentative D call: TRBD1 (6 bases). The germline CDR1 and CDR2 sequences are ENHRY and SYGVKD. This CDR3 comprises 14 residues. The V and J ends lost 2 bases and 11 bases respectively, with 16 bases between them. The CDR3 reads CAISEPGERGSQHF. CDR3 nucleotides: TGTGCCATCAGTGAGCCAGGGGAACGGGGGTCCCAGCATTTT.

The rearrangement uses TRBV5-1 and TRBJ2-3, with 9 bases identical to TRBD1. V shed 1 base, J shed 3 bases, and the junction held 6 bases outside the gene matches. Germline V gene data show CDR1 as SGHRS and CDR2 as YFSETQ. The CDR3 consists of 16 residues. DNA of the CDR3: TGCGCCAGCAGCTTGTCGACAGGGGGGTGGACAGATACGCAGTATTTT. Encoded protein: CASSLSTGGWTDTQYF.

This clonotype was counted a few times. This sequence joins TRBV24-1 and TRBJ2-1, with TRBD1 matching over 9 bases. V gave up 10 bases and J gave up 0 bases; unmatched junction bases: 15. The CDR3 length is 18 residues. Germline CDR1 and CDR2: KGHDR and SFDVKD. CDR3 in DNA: TGTGCCACTGGGGACAGGGCCGCTCCCTTTAGCTCCTACAATGAGCAGTTCTTC. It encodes CATGDRAAPFSSYNEQFF.

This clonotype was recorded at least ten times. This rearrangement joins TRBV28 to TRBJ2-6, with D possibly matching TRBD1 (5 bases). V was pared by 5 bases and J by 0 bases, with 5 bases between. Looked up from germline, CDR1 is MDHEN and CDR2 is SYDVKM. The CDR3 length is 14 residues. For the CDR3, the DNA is TGTGCCAGCAGTGGGGCCTCTGGGGCCAACGTCCTGACTTTC. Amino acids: CASSGASGANVLTF.

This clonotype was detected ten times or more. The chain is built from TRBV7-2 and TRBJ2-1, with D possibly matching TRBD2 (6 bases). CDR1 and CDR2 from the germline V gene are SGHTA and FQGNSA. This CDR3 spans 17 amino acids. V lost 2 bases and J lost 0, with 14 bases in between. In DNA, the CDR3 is TGTGCCAGCAGCTTAAGAGCGGCCGGGAGCTCCTACAATGAGCAGTTCTTC. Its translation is CASSLRAAGSSYNEQFF.

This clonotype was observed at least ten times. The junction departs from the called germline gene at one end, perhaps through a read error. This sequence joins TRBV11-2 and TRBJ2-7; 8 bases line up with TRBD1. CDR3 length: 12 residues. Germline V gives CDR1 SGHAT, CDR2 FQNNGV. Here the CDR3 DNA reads TGTGCCAGCAGCTTAACCAGGGGGCCCTTCAACTTC. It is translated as CASSLTRGPFNF.

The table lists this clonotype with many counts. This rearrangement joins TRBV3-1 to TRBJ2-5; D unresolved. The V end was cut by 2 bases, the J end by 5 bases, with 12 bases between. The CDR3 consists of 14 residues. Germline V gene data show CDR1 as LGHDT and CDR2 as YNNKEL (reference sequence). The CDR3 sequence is CASSQSYEWETQYF. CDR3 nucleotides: TGTGCCAGCAGCCAATCTTACGAGTGGGAGACCCAGTACTTC.

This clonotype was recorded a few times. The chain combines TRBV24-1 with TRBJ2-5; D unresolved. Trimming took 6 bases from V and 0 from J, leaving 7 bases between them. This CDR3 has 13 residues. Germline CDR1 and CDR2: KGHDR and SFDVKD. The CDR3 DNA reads TGTGCCACCAGTCGAGGCTACCAAGAGACCCAGTACTTC. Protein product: CATSRGYQETQYF.

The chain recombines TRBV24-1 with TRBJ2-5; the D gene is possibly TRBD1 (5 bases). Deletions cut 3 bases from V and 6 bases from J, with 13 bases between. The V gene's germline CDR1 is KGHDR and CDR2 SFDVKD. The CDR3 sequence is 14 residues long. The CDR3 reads CATSDAPRVQTQYF. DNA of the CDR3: TGTGCCACCAGTGATGCCCCCAGGGTCCAGACCCAGTACTTC.

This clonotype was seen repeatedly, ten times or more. The CDR3 DNA sequence: TGTGCCTGGAGTGTTGCAGGGGATATCTACGAGCAGTACTTC. It encodes CAWSVAGDIYEQYF. The chain carries TRBV30 and TRBJ2-7; D might be TRBD1 (6 bases). Deletions cut 0 bases from V and 3 bases from J, with 12 bases between. The CDR3 covers 14 residues. The germline CDR1 and CDR2 sequences are GTSNPN and SVGIG (reference sequence). Filled out from reference TRBV30 and TRBJ2-7, the complete variable domain reads SQTIHQWPATLVQPVGSPLSLECTVEGTSNPNLYWYRQAAGRGLQLLFYSVGIGQISSEVPQNLSASRPQDRQFILSSKKLLLSDSGFYLCAWSVAGDIYEQYFGPGTRLTVT.

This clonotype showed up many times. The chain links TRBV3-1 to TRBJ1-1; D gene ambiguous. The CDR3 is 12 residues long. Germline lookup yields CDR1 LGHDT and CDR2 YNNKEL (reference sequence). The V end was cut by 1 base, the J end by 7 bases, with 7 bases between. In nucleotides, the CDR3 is TGTGCCAGCAGCCAAGGGGAAGGTGAAGCTTTCTTT. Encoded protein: CASSQGEGEAFF.

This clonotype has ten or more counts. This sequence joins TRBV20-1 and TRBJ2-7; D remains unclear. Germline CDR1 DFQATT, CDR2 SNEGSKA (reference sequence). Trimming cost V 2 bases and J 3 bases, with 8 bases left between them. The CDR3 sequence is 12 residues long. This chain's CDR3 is CSARPTSYEQYF. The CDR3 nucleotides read TGCAGTGCTAGACCCACAAGCTACGAGCAGTACTTC.

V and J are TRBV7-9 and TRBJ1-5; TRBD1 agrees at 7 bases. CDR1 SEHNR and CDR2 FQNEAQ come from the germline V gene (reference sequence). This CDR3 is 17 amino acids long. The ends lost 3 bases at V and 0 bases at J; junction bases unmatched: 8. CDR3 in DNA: TGTGCCAGCAGCTTTACGACAGGGACCTTTAGCAATCAGCCCCAGCATTTT. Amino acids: CASSFTTGTFSNQPQHF.

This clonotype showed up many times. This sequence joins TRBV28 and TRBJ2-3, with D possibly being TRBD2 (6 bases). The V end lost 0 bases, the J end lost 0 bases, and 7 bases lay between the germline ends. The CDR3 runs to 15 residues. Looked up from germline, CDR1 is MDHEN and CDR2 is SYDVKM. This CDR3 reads CASSLWTSSTDTQYF. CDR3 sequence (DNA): TGTGCCAGCAGTTTATGGACTAGTAGCACAGATACGCAGTATTTT.

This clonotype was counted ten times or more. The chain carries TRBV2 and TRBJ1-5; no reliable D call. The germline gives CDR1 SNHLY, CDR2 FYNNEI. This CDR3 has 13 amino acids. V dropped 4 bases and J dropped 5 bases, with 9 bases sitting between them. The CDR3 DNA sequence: TGTGCCAGCAGTGGCGGGCCGTATCAGCCCCAGCATTTT. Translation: CASSGGPYQPQHF.